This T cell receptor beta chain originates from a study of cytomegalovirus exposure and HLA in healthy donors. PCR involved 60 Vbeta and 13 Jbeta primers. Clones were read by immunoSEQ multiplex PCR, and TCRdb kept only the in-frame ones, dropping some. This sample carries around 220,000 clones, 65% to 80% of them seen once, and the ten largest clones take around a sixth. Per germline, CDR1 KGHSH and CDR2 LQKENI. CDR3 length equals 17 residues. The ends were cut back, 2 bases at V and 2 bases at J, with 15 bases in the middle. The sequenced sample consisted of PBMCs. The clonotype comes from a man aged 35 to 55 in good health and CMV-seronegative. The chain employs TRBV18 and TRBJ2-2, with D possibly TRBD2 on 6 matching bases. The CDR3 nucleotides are TGTGCCAGCTCACCAGGAGGCGGGGCTCAAAACACCGGGGAGCTGTTTTTT. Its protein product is CASSPGGGAQNTGELFF.